These T cell receptor beta chains were read from a single sample in a study of blood T cell repertoires in COVID-19. Here immunoSEQ multiplex PCR was the method, and the copy in TCRdb shows in-frame clones only, minus some. This table has over 350,000 clones, roughly nine tenths appearing once. Sequencing input: PBMCs or T cells enriched from blood (not recorded which). Receptors were obtained from a middle-aged woman who had been exposed to COVID-19. Each CDR3 is given without its conserved first and last residue. Clone size is stated in some rows and not others, as once, few, many or a class when expanded.

J,size,V,CDR3
TRBJ2-1,-,TRBV7-9,ASGGTGLYNEQF
TRBJ1-2,-,TRBV6-5,ATRTANYGYT
TRBJ2-1,once,TRBV5-6,ASSLELAYNEQF
TRBJ2-5,-,TRBV5-1,ASSLPSETQY
TRBJ1-5,-,TRBV6-5,ASTPPGGNQPQH
TRBJ1-2,-,TRBV29-1,STEGAGGYT
TRBJ2-7,-,TRBV4-1,ASSQVGSKASYEQY
TRBJ2-1,-,TRBV27,ASSLRLAIHNEQF
TRBJ1-5,-,TRBV6-5,ASTLYSNQPQH
TRBJ1-6,-,TRBV27,ASSLDGGYNSPLH
TRBJ1-6,once,TRBV4-2,ASSQPVATGNVKGNSPLH
TRBJ2-5,once,TRBV5-1,ASRYRDRQETQY
TRBJ2-1,-,TRBV20-1,SARAYEQF
TRBJ1-3,once,TRBV7-2,ASSPGGAGSFNTIY
TRBJ2-2,few,TRBV7-9,ASSLIRLVGTGELF
TRBJ1-4,-,TRBV15,ATSRDNKGHEKLF
TRBJ1-2,-,TRBV29-1,SVETWGRGGYT
TRBJ1-1,-,TRBV7-8,ASSTSWGPGTEAF
TRBJ2-1,few,TRBV7-2,ASSSPRRLAGNEQF
TRBJ2-1,-,TRBV3-1/TRBV3-2,ASSLLGGRAYNEQF
TRBJ2-2,-,TRBV24-1,ATSDVDSPGELF
TRBJ2-2,-,TRBV5-1,ASSRGQGGAGELF
TRBJ2-1,-,TRBV4-1,ASSQGASTDEQF
TRBJ2-5,-,TRBV19,ASSSQPGTSGEATQY
TRBJ1-2,-,TRBV7-9,ASSSTPGQINYGYT